Presented here are 9 T cell receptor beta chains from one specimen sequenced in a study of blood T cell repertoires in COVID-19. Sequencing was performed with immunoSEQ multiplex PCR; in TCRdb, only in-frame clones are kept and a portion is missing. There are about 300,000 clones in the sample; 70% to 90% occur only once, and just under 6.5% lies in the top ten. The sequenced sample consisted of peripheral blood. The receptors originated from a woman in her 50s with COVID-19, enrolled during active disease.

This clone was detected only once. V is TRBV6-2 or TRBV6-3 and J is TRBJ1-1, with D possibly TRBD1 on 5 matching bases. V lost 4 bases and J 5 bases, leaving 20 bases between the germline ends. The CDR3 loop spans 16 amino acids. Looked up from germline, CDR1 is MNHEY and CDR2 is SVGEGT. The CDR3 DNA follows: TGTGCCAGCAGTTTTTATCTCGGGGGATCAGGGACTGAAGCTTTCTTT. It translates to CASSFYLGGSGTEAFF.

This sequence joins TRBV11-2 and TRBJ2-1; 12 positions agree with TRBD2. Germline V gives CDR1 SGHAT, CDR2 FQNNGV. Germline trimming cut 4 bases from V and 7 bases from J; bases unmatched to any gene: 8. The CDR3 is made up of 16 amino acids. CDR3 bases: TGTGCCAGCAGCTCCGCGCTAGCGGGAGGGCCGAATGAGCAGTTCTTC. This translates into CASSSALAGGPNEQFF.

The rearrangement joins TRBV3-1 (or the pseudogene TRBV3-2) to TRBJ1-3; the match to TRBD1 covers 7 bases. Germline CDR1 reads LGHDT; CDR2 reads YNNKEL (reference sequence). The trim removed 1 base at V and 0 bases at J, leaving 9 bases unmatched. CDR3 length: 18 amino acids. CDR3 in amino acids: CASSQVPGGASSGNTIYF. CDR3 bases: TGTGCCAGCAGCCAAGTGCCAGGGGGAGCCTCCTCTGGAAACACCATATATTTT.

V is TRBV27 and J is TRBJ2-3, with 8 nucleotides matching TRBD2. This CDR3 region has 14 residues. J lost 1 base, V lost 6 bases, and 3 bases had no gene match. Per germline, CDR1 MNHEY and CDR2 SMNVEV (reference sequence). The CDR3: CASRSTSGTDTQYF. The CDR3 bases are TGTGCCAGCAGGTCGACTAGCGGCACAGATACGCAGTATTTT.

This clone was seen only a few times. V is TRBV2 and J is TRBJ2-7; 9 positions agree with TRBD2. CDR3 size: 14 residues. CDR1 is SNHLY, CDR2 FYNNEI, per germline. V lost 7 bases and J lost 2; bases outside the gene matches: 6. The CDR3 DNA reads TGTGCCAGCAATCCGGGACTAGCCCCCTACGAGCAGTACTTC. Its protein product is CASNPGLAPYEQYF.

This clone has only one observation. This chain uses TRBV14 with TRBJ2-5, with 8 nucleotides matching TRBD2. Germline CDR1 and CDR2: SGHDN and FVKESK. The ends lost 8 bases at V and 0 bases at J; junction bases unmatched: 17. CDR3 length: 18 residues. CDR3: CASPPRVSGNWDQETQYF. CDR3 DNA: TGTGCCAGCCCGCCCCGGGTTAGCGGGAATTGGGACCAAGAGACCCAGTACTTC.

This sequence joins TRBV7-8 and TRBJ2-2; D may be TRBD2 (5 bases). Germline V lookup: CDR1 SGHVS, CDR2 FQNEAQ. The CDR3 covers 16 residues. The V gene lost 3 bases and the J gene lost 1 base, with 12 bases spanning the gap. CDR3 sequence reads: CASSFYPGRNTGELFF. The CDR3 DNA follows: TGTGCCAGCAGCTTTTATCCGGGAAGGAACACCGGGGAGCTGTTTTTT.

The chain uses TRBV4-1 and TRBJ2-1, with 9 bases identical to TRBD2. Germline loops: CDR1 MGHRA, CDR2 YSYEKL. The CDR3 contains 18 residues. The trim removed 3 bases at V and 3 bases at J, leaving 12 bases unmatched. As DNA, the CDR3 is TGCGCCAGCAGCCAGTCTCTGGGCAGCGGGAGGATCTACAATGAGCAGTTCTTC. This gives the protein CASSQSLGSGRIYNEQFF.

This chain links TRBV4-3 with TRBJ2-7; the D gene is possibly TRBD1 (5 bases). V was clipped by 1 base and J by 1 base, with 11 bases between them. This CDR3 spans 15 amino acids. Germline V gives CDR1 LGHNA, CDR2 YSLEER. The CDR3 DNA is TGCGCCAGCAGCCAAGGGGCAGGGTATTCCTACGAGCAGTACTTC. Translated, it gives CASSQGAGYSYEQYF.